The T cell receptor (beta chain) under discussion was sequenced for a study of blood T cell repertoires in COVID-19. Background on the study: Sources were T cells, B-cell-depleted T cells, or PBMCs; the material itself was cDNA or gDNA.

J gave up 5 bases and V 7 bases, and 12 bases lay outside the gene matches. This CDR3 is built from 16 residues. Germline CDR1 LNHDA, CDR2 SQIVND (reference sequence). Assay used: immunoSEQ multiplex PCR; TCRdb lists only in-frame clones, some missing. The sample has approximately 170,000 clones, around 79% seen once. The receptor comes from a woman in her seventies in a cohort exposed to, infected with or recovered from COVID-19 (not recorded which). Sequencing was done on a sample of PBMCs or T cells enriched from blood (not recorded which). This chain connects TRBV19 to TRBJ1-5; 9 bases map to TRBD1. The CDR3 nucleotides are TGTGCCAGTACCTCTTTCCGGGACAGGGTTCATCAGCCCCAGCATTTT. It yields the protein CASTSFRDRVHQPQHF.